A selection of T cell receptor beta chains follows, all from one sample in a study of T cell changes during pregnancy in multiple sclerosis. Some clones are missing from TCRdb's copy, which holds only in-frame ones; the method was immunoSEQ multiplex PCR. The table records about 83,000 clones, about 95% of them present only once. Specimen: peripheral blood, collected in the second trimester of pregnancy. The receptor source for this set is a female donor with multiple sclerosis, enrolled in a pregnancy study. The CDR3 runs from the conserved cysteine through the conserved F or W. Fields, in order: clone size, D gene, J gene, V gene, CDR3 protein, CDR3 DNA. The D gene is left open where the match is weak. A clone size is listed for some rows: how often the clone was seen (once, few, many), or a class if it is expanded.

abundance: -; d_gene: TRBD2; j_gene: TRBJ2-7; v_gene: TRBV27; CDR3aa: CASSLPGLAAHEQYF; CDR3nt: TGTGCCAGCAGTTTACCGGGACTAGCGGCGCACGAGCAGTACTTC
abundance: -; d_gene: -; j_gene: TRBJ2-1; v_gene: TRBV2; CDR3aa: CASRAPTGSYNEQFF; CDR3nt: TGTGCCAGCAGAGCCCCCACAGGGTCTTACAATGAGCAGTTCTTC
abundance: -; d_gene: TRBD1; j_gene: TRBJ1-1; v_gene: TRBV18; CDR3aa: CASSPPKGAGTEAFF; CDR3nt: TGTGCCAGCTCACCACCGAAGGGGGCGGGCACTGAAGCTTTCTTT
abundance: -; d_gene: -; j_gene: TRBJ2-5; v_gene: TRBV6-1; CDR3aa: CASTLGLLQEETQYF; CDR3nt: TGTGCCAGCACCTTGGGACTCCTTCAGGAGGAGACCCAGTACTTC
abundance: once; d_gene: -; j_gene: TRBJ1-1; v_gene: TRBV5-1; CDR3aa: CASSWVAGGWNTEAFF; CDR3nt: TGCGCCAGCAGCTGGGTAGCGGGGGGCTGGAACACTGAAGCTTTCTTT
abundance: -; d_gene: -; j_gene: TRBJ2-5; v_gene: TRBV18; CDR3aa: CASSPSRQVQETQYF; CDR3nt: TGTGCCAGCTCACCATCAAGACAGGTGCAAGAGACCCAGTACTTC
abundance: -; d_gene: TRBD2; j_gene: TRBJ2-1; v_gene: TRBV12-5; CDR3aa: CACKGSGSDNEQFF; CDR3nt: TGTGCCTGTAAGGGTAGCGGGTCGGACAATGAGCAGTTCTTC
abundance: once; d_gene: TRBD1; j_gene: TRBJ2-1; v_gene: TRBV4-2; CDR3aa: CASSQGRQGNPSYNEQFF; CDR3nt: TGTGCCAGCAGCCAGGGAAGACAGGGAAATCCCTCCTACAATGAGCAGTTCTTC
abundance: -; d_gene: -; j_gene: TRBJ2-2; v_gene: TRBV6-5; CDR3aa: CASTNLLGVGELFF; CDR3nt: TGTGCCAGCACGAACCTCCTCGGTGTCGGGGAGCTGTTTTTT
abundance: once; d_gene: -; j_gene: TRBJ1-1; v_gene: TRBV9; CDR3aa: CASSPSRRSGINAFF; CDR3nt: TGTGCCAGCAGCCCCTCCAGACGTTCAGGAATCAACGCTTTCTTT
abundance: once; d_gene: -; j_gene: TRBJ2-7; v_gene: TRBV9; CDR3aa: CASSVAGGASYEQYF; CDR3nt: TGTGCCAGCAGCGTAGCGGGGGGCGCGTCCTACGAGCAGTACTTC
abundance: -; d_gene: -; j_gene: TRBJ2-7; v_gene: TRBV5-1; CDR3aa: CASSHRSNYEQYF; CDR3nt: TGCGCCAGCAGCCACAGGTCGAACTACGAGCAGTACTTC
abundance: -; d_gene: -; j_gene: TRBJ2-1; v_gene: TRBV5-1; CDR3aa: CASSYSRADLNNEQFF; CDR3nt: TGCGCCAGCAGCTACTCCCGAGCGGACCTAAACAATGAGCAGTTCTTC
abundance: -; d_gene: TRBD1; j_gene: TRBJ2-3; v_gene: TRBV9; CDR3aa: CASSEGTASTDTQYF; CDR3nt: TGTGCCAGCAGCGAAGGGACAGCTAGCACAGATACGCAGTATTTT
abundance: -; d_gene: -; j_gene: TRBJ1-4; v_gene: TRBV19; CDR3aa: CASIGGQTNNEKLFF; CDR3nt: TGTGCCAGTATCGGAGGACAGACGAATAATGAAAAACTGTTTTTT
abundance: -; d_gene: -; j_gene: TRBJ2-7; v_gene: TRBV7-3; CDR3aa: CASRQGLLDPYEQYF; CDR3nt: TGTGCCAGCAGGCAGGGACTGCTTGATCCCTACGAGCAGTACTTC
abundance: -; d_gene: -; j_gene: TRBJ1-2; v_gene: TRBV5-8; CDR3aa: CASSFTGRGDGYTF; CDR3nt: TGTGCCAGCAGCTTTACAGGGAGGGGAGATGGCTACACCTTC
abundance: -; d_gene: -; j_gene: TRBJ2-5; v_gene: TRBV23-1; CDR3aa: CASSQPSVGQQETQYF; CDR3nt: TGCGCCAGCAGTCAACCCTCGGTGGGGCAACAAGAGACCCAGTACTTC
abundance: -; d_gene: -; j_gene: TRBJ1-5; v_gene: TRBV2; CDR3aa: CASSERVPGSPQHF; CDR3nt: TGTGCCAGTAGTGAACGGGTACCCGGGTCGCCCCAGCATTTT
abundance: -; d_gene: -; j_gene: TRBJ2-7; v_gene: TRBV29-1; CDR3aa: CSVLSGSSYEQYF; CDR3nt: TGCAGCGTTCTCTCCGGGAGCTCCTACGAGCAGTACTTC
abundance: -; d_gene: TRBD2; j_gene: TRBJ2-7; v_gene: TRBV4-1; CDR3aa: CASSSWVAGGYEQYF; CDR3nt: TGCGCCAGCAGCTCGTGGGTAGCGGGAGGGTACGAGCAGTACTTC
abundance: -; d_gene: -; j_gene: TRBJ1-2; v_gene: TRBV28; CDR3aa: CASSFDNSYGYTF; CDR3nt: TGTGCCAGCAGTTTCGACAACTCCTATGGCTACACCTTC
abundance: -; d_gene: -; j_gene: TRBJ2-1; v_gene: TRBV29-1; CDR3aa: CSVERILEIEQFF; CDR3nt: TGCAGCGTTGAGAGGATACTAGAGATTGAGCAGTTCTTC
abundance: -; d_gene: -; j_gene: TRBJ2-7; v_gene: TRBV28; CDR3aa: CASSLSPQSEQYF; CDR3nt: TGTGCCAGCAGTTTGAGCCCCCAAAGCGAGCAGTACTTC
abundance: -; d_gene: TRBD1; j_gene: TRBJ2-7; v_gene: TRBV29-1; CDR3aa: CSVGQGSNYEQYF; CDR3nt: TGCAGCGTGGGACAGGGCTCCAACTACGAGCAGTACTTC
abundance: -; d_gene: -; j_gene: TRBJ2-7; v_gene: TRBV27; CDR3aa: CASSLGGTEYEQYF; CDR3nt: TGTGCCAGCAGTTTGGGGGGAACCGAGTACGAGCAGTACTTC
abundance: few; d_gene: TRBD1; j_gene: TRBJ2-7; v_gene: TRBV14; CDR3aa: CASSQRSTGVRQYF; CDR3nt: TGTGCCAGCAGCCAAAGATCCACAGGGGTGCGGCAGTACTTC
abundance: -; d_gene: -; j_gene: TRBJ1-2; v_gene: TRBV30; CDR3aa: CAWSASRLLGYTF; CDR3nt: TGTGCCTGGAGTGCCTCGAGGCTGTTGGGCTACACCTTC
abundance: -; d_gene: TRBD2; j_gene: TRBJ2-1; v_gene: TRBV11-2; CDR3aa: CASSLGLAGGWNEQFF; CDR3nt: TGTGCCAGCAGCTTAGGACTAGCGGGAGGATGGAATGAGCAGTTCTTC
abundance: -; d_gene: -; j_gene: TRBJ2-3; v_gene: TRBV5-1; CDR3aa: CASSSFRSTDTQYF; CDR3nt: TGCGCCAGCAGTTCATTCAGATCCACAGATACGCAGTATTTT
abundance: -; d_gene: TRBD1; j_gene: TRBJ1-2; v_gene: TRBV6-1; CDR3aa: CASSAQPGTVYGYTF; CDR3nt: TGTGCCAGCAGTGCCCAGCCCGGGACAGTCTATGGCTACACCTTC
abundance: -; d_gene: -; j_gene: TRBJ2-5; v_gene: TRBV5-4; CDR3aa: CASSFRQNGETQYF; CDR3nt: TGTGCCAGCAGCTTCAGACAGAACGGAGAGACCCAGTACTTC
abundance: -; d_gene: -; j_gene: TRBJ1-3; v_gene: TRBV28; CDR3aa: CASSDQGIGNTIYF; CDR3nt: TGTGCCAGCAGTGACCAGGGAATCGGAAACACCATATATTTT
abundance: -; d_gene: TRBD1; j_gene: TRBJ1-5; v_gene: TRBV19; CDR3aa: CASSWGQGADQPQHF; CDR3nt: TGTGCCAGTAGTTGGGGACAGGGGGCCGATCAGCCCCAGCATTTT
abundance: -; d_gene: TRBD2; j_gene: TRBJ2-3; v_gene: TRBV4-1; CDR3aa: CASSQDGSGSPPDTQYF; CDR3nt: TGCGCCAGCAGCCAAGACGGTAGCGGGTCTCCCCCAGATACGCAGTATTTT
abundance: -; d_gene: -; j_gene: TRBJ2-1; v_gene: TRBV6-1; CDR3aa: CASSVEAGISNEQFF; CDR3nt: TGTGCCAGCAGCGTGGAAGCGGGTATAAGCAATGAGCAGTTCTTC
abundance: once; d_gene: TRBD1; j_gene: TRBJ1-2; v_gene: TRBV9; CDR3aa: CASSVVHSGGDGYTF; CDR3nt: TGTGCCAGCAGCGTAGTTCATTCAGGGGGCGATGGCTACACCTTC
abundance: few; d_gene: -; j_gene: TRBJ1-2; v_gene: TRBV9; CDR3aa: CASSLRDVDGYTF; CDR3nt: TGTGCCAGCAGCCTGCGGGACGTAGATGGCTACACCTTC
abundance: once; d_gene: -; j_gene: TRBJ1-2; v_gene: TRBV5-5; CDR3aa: CASSGTGSYSYGYTF; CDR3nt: TGTGCCAGCAGCGGAACAGGGAGTTATAGCTATGGCTACACCTTC
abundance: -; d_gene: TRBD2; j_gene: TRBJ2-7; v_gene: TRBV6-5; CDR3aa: CASSYNSGPSYEQYF; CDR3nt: TGTGCCAGCAGTTACAATAGCGGGCCCTCCTACGAGCAGTACTTC
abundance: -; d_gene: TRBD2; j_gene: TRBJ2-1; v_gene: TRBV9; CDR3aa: CASSVVASGRAYEQFF; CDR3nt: TGTGCCAGCAGCGTAGTAGCTAGCGGGAGGGCGTATGAGCAGTTCTTC
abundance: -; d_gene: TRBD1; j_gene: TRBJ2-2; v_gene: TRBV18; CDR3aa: CASSVTGIAAGVLANTGELFF; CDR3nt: TGTGCCAGCTCAGTGACAGGGATTGCGGCGGGTGTCCTCGCGAACACCGGGGAGCTGTTTTTT
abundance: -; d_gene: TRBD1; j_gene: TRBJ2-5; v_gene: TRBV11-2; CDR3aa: CASSPNTGGGVETQYF; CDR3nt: TGTGCCAGCAGCCCTAACACAGGGGGCGGGGTAGAGACCCAGTACTTC
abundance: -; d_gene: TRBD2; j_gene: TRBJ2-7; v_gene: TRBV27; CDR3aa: CASSFPGRGYEQYF; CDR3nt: TGTGCCAGCAGTTTTCCAGGGAGGGGCTACGAGCAGTACTTC
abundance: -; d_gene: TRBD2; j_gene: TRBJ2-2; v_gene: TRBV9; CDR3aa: CASSPTSRVAGGPGELFF; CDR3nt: TGTGCCAGCAGCCCAACATCTCGGGTAGCGGGAGGGCCCGGGGAGCTGTTTTTT
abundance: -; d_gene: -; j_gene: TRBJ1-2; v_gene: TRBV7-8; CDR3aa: CASSLAGDGYTF; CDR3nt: TGTGCCAGCAGCTTGGCAGGGGATGGCTACACCTTC
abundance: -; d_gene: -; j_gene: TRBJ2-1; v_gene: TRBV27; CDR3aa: CASSLLVSGSFSYNEQFF; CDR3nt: TGTGCCAGCAGTTTATTGGTATCGGGTTCTTTCTCCTACAATGAGCAGTTCTTC
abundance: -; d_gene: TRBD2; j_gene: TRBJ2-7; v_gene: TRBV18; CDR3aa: CASSLGSSGRSYEQYF; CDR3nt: TGTGCCAGCTCACTCGGCTCTAGCGGGAGATCCTACGAGCAGTACTTC
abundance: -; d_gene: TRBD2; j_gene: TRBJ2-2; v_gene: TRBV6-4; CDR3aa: CASSSSAGGTGELFF; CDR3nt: TGTGCCAGCAGTTCCTCGGCGGGGGGAACCGGGGAGCTGTTTTTT